The 32 T cell receptor beta chains below were found in one sample sequenced in a study of cytomegalovirus exposure and HLA in healthy donors. 60 Vbeta and 13 Jbeta primers were used in PCR. TCRdb's copy holds only in-frame clones and misses some; the assay was immunoSEQ multiplex PCR. The table has approximately 170,000 clones, 85% seen once. Sequencing was done on a sample of PBMCs. These receptors were obtained from a young man in good health and CMV-seropositive.

V is TRBV5-1 and J is TRBJ2-3, with a tentative D call TRBD2 (6 bases). The germline V and J ends were trimmed by 3 bases and 10 bases, with 12 bases remaining between them. The CDR3 spans 12 residues. Germline V gene sequence: CDR1 SGHRS, CDR2 YFSETQ. DNA for the CDR3: TGCGCCAGCAGCTCCGAGCGGGCGGCGCAGTATTTT. Translated: CASSSERAAQYF.

This chain uses TRBV10-3 with TRBJ2-1; 8 bases line up with TRBD2. The CDR3 is made up of 16 amino acids. CDR1 and CDR2 from the germline V gene are ENHRY and SYGVKD. V was clipped by 3 bases and J by 6 bases; unmatched bases: 10. CDR3 nucleotides: TGTGCCATCAGTGAAAGCCCGGGACTAGGATCCAATGAGCAGTTCTTC. Its translation: CAISESPGLGSNEQFF.

DNA of the CDR3: TGTGCCAGCAGTTTACAGGGGGCGCGGACAGATACGCAGTATTTT. It translates to CASSLQGARTDTQYF. The J gene is TRBJ2-3, the V gene TRBV7-8; TRBD1 matches 9 bases. The CDR3 loop spans 15 amino acids. CDR1 is SGHVS and CDR2 is FQNEAQ in the germline V gene. V was clipped by 6 bases and J by 3 bases; unmatched bases: 7.

V and J are TRBV27 and TRBJ2-7; D is ambiguous. Germline-derived CDR1 and CDR2 are MNHEY and SMNVEV (reference sequence). Trimming left V 5 bases short and J 1 base short, with 9 bases between. This CDR3 spans 13 amino acids. CDR3 nucleotides: TGTGCCAGCAGTCCGCGAACGTCCTACGAGCAGTACTTC. Translated, it gives CASSPRTSYEQYF.

The chain recombines TRBV10-3 with TRBJ2-2, with TRBD2 matching 7 bases. Trimming at V came to 0 bases and at J to 6 bases, leaving 7 bases not matched to a gene. Germline-derived CDR1 and CDR2 are ENHRY and SYGVKD. The CDR3 loop spans 16 amino acids. CDR3 sequence: CAISESPAGTPGELFF. CDR3 in DNA: TGTGCCATCAGTGAGTCTCCAGCGGGAACCCCCGGGGAGCTGTTTTTT.

The chain couples TRBV5-1 to TRBJ2-1, with TRBD2 identical over 7 bases. V lost 0 bases and J lost 8; bases outside the gene matches: 11. Germline V gene sequence: CDR1 SGHRS, CDR2 YFSETQ. The CDR3 sequence is 16 residues long. The CDR3 DNA sequence: TGCGCCAGCAGCTTGGCCTTGGGACTACCTCGGGATGAGCAGTTCTTC. Amino acid sequence: CASSLALGLPRDEQFF.

The V gene is TRBV28, the J gene TRBJ2-3; no definite D call. Germline V gene sequence: CDR1 MDHEN, CDR2 SYDVKM. The length of the CDR3 is 13 residues. V was trimmed by 5 bases and J by 6 bases, leaving 12 bases between them. The CDR3 sequence is CASSLSGVDTQYF. As DNA, the CDR3 is TGTGCCAGCAGTCTTTCCGGAGTGGATACGCAGTATTTT.

This chain joins TRBV11-2 and TRBJ2-7; tentative D call: TRBD2 (6 bases). The CDR3 is 14 residues long. Per germline, CDR1 SGHAT and CDR2 FQNNGV. V dropped 1 base and J dropped 2 bases, with 9 bases sitting between them. CDR3 DNA: TGTGCCAGCAGCTTAGGGAGGGTGGCCTACGAGCAGTACTTC. Protein sequence: CASSLGRVAYEQYF.

As concerns this clone: At one boundary the junction diverges from the germline segment, which might be a read error. The genes are TRBV7-9 and TRBJ1-1; D ambiguous. This CDR3 is 12 amino acids long. The germline CDR1 and CDR2 sequences are SEHNR and FQNEAQ (reference sequence). The CDR3 spells CSSSFASTEAFF. The DNA for the CDR3 is TGTTCCAGCAGCTTTGCTAGCACTGAAGCTTTCTTT.

The V and J genes are TRBV11-3 and TRBJ2-1; TRBD2 is a possible D gene (5 bases). The germline V gene has CDR1 SGHNT and CDR2 YENEEA. The germline V and J ends were trimmed by 0 bases and 1 base, with 7 bases remaining between them. The CDR3 runs 15 residues. This CDR3 is CASSLERASYNEQFF. The DNA of the CDR3 is TGTGCCAGCAGCTTAGAGCGGGCATCCTACAATGAGCAGTTCTTC.

The V gene is TRBV6-6, the J gene TRBJ1-1; the D is unclear. The CDR3 covers 13 residues. Trimming removed 6 bases from V and 3 bases from J, with 11 bases in between. Germline V gene lookup returns CDR1 MNHNY and CDR2 SVGAGI (reference sequence). The CDR3 nucleotides are TGTGCCAGCAGACCCGAGGCCCACACTGAAGCTTTCTTT. As protein: CASRPEAHTEAFF.

This clone was observed a handful of times. The chain employs TRBV25-1 and TRBJ2-1, with 7 positions matching TRBD2. The CDR3 runs to 13 residues. The germline CDR1 and CDR2 sequences are MGHDK and SYGVNS. V shed 4 bases, J shed 10 bases, and the junction held 7 bases outside the gene matches. The CDR3 nucleotides read TGTGCCAGCAGTGGAGGACTAGTATGGGAGCAGTTCTTC. It specifies CASSGGLVWEQFF.

This clone was observed a handful of times. This chain uses TRBV19 with TRBJ1-2; 9 positions match TRBD1. Germline V gives CDR1 LNHDA, CDR2 SQIVND (reference sequence). The ends lost 9 bases at V and 12 bases at J; junction bases unmatched: 20. The CDR3 is made up of 15 amino acids. The CDR3 region has the DNA TGTGCCAGCTACCTGGGAGCGGGACAGGGACGAGGCCACACCTTC. Translating it yields CASYLGAGQGRGHTF. The variable domain in full, with the rest retrieved from reference TRBV19 and TRBJ1-2, is DGGITQSPKYLFRKEGQNVTLSCEQNLNHDAMYWYRQDPGQGLRLIYYSQIVNDFQKGDIAEGYSVSREKKESFPLTVTSAQKNPTAFYLCASYLGAGQGRGHTFGSGTRLTVV.

This chain joins TRBV4-2 and TRBJ1-1; D gene uncertain. The germline gives CDR1 LGHNA, CDR2 YNFKEQ. V lost 6 bases, J lost 1 base, and 12 bases lay in between. The length of the CDR3 is 14 residues. CDR3 DNA: TGTGCCAGCAGTAGCCCGGCCGGGAACACTGAAGCTTTCTTT. Its protein is CASSSPAGNTEAFF.

The rearrangement uses TRBV2 and TRBJ1-1; D gene unclear. The CDR3 is 13 amino acids. V was cut by 5 bases and J by 1 base, with 8 bases left in between. Germline CDR1 is SNHLY and CDR2 is FYNNEI. The CDR3 coding sequence is TGTGCCAGCAGTTTCCGGGAGAACACTGAAGCTTTCTTT. Translated, it gives CASSFRENTEAFF.

The genes are TRBV7-2 and TRBJ1-2; D is possibly TRBD1 (5 bases). The V gene's germline CDR1 is SGHTA and CDR2 FQGNSA. The CDR3 sequence is 14 residues long. V was clipped by 1 base and J by 4 bases, with 10 bases between them. The CDR3 sequence: CASSLEGRSYGYTF. The CDR3 coding sequence is TGTGCCAGCAGCTTAGAGGGGAGGAGCTATGGCTACACCTTC.

This chain joins TRBV14 and TRBJ1-6, with D unclear. This CDR3 spans 15 amino acids. The V gene's germline CDR1 is SGHDN and CDR2 FVKESK. V was trimmed by 1 base and J by 7 bases, leaving 11 bases between them. The CDR3 DNA reads as TGTGCCAGCAGCCAAGTAGCGGGGTCAAATTCACCCCTCCACTTT. The encoded protein is CASSQVAGSNSPLHF.

This clone appeared once. The rearrangement joins TRBV4-3 to TRBJ2-2; TRBD2 agrees at 9 bases. V lost 2 bases, J lost 7 bases, and 20 bases stayed unmatched. CDR1 is LGHNA, CDR2 YSLEER, per germline. The CDR3 loop spans 20 amino acids. The CDR3 DNA is TGCGCCAGCAGCCAAAAAGCTGGTGGGATAGGCGGGAGGGCTGTCGGGGAGCTGTTTTTT. This encodes CASSQKAGGIGGRAVGELFF.

The chain couples TRBV11-2 to TRBJ1-1; D not certain. The germline V gene encodes CDR1 SGHAT and CDR2 FQNNGV. The CDR3 has 15 amino acids. V gave up 0 bases and J gave up 4 bases, with 12 bases separating them. DNA of the CDR3: TGTGCCAGCAGCTTAGATCGGAGTGGTCCCACTGAAGCTTTCTTT. Translated: CASSLDRSGPTEAFF. The entire variable domain, with the rest obtained from reference TRBV11-2 and TRBJ1-1, is as follows: EAGVAQSPRYKIIEKRQSVAFWCNPISGHATLYWYQQILGQGPKLLIQFQNNGVVDDSQLPKDRFSAERLKGVDSTLKIQPAKLEDSAVYLCASSLDRSGPTEAFFGQGTRLTVV.

V and J are TRBV4-3 and TRBJ1-3; D gene ambiguous. The CDR3 runs to 16 residues. CDR1 is LGHNA and CDR2 is YSLEER in the germline V gene. The V and J ends lost 0 bases and 0 bases respectively, with 9 bases between them. In DNA, the CDR3 is TGCGCCAGCAGCCAAGATGAAGCAAACTCTGGAAACACCATATATTTT. Its protein is CASSQDEANSGNTIYF.

This rearrangement joins TRBV5-1 to TRBJ2-2, with D possibly matching TRBD2 (6 bases). In germline, CDR1 is SGHRS, CDR2 YFSETQ. The CDR3 length is 16 residues. Trimming removed 2 bases from V and 0 bases from J, with 11 bases in between. The CDR3 sequence: CASSLTSGPNTGELFF. The DNA for the CDR3 is TGCGCCAGCAGCTTAACGAGCGGGCCGAACACCGGGGAGCTGTTTTTT.

This chain connects TRBV6-5 to TRBJ1-5, with TRBD1 matching 9 bases. CDR3 length: 15 amino acids. The trim removed 6 bases at V and 6 bases at J, leaving 9 bases unmatched. The V gene's germline CDR1 is MNHEY and CDR2 SVGAGI. CDR3 coding DNA: TGTGCCAGCAGAAGGGACAGGGAGTTTAGTCAGCCCCAGCATTTT. Translated, it gives CASRRDREFSQPQHF.

This chain links TRBV14 with TRBJ2-7, with D unclear. Germline V lookup: CDR1 SGHDN, CDR2 FVKESK. The length of the CDR3 is 14 residues. V was cut by 1 base and J by 7 bases, with 14 bases left in between. CDR3 sequence: CASSQAGRPKEQYV. The CDR3 region has the DNA TGTGCCAGCAGCCAAGCGGGTCGTCCCAAGGAGCAGTACGTC.

The rearrangement joins TRBV5-1 to TRBJ2-2; TRBD2 agrees at 11 bases. Trimming took 4 bases from V and 3 from J; bases not matched to a gene: 11. Germline CDR1 and CDR2: SGHRS and YFSETQ. This CDR3 has 18 amino acids. CDR3 nucleotide sequence: TGCGCCAGCAGCCTGTCTCTAGCGGGAGGAGGGTACACCGGGGAGCTGTTTTTT. Its protein product is CASSLSLAGGGYTGELFF.

The rearrangement uses TRBV4-3 and TRBJ1-2; possibly TRBD1 for D (5 bases). V was clipped by 0 bases and J by 0 bases, with 11 bases between them. The CDR3 length is 16 residues. Germline assignment: CDR1 LGHNA and CDR2 YSLEER. The DNA for the CDR3 is TGCGCCAGCAGCCAAGATATGACAGCCGCTAACTATGGCTACACCTTC. It codes for CASSQDMTAANYGYTF.

This clone came up many times. The chain couples TRBV4-1 to TRBJ1-1; no reliable D call. The CDR3 sequence is 14 residues long. Germline V lookup: CDR1 MGHRA, CDR2 YSYEKL. V was pared by 1 base and J by 4 bases, with 10 bases between. The CDR3: CASSQGEEVTEAFF. The CDR3 DNA reads as TGCGCCAGCAGCCAAGGAGAGGAAGTCACTGAAGCTTTCTTT.

The chain recombines TRBV14 with TRBJ1-2; no clear D gene. Trimming shortened V by 0 bases and J by 4 bases, and 12 bases separated the two germline ends. The length of the CDR3 is 15 residues. Germline CDR1 is SGHDN and CDR2 is FVKESK. The CDR3 bases are TGTGCCAGCAGCCAAGAACGGGCACTAGGCTATGGCTACACCTTC. It specifies CASSQERALGYGYTF.

The chain has TRBV28 and TRBJ1-2, with 7 bases fitting TRBD1. CDR1 and CDR2 (germline): MDHEN, SYDVKM. There are 14 residues in the CDR3. Germline trimming cut 9 bases from V and 0 bases from J; bases unmatched to any gene: 7. The CDR3: CASSTGISNYGYTF. The CDR3 DNA is TGTGCCAGTTCGACAGGGATATCTAACTATGGCTACACCTTC.

The gene calls are TRBV19 and TRBJ1-3, with D possibly TRBD1 on 6 matching bases. V lost 5 bases and J 4 bases, leaving 12 bases between the germline ends. In germline, CDR1 is LNHDA, CDR2 SQIVND (reference sequence). This CDR3 is 14 amino acids long. CDR3 loop: CASSPPGTGNTIYF. DNA of the CDR3: TGTGCCAGTAGTCCCCCCGGGACAGGAAACACCATATATTTT.

The chain employs TRBV25-1 and TRBJ2-1, with TRBD1 identical over 8 bases. V was clipped by 6 bases and J by 15 bases; unmatched bases: 10. Germline CDR1 is MGHDK and CDR2 is SYGVNS. The CDR3 extends over 12 amino acids. CDR3 region: CASSTWRTGRFF. The CDR3 DNA reads TGTGCCAGCAGCACCTGGCGGACAGGGAGGTTCTTC.

The V and J genes are TRBV19 and TRBJ1-3, with TRBD1 identical over 11 bases. From germline, CDR1 is LNHDA and CDR2 SQIVND (reference sequence). The J segment lost 2 bases and the V segment lost 9 bases, leaving 3 bases of the junction unmatched. The CDR3 has 14 amino acids. CDR3 amino acids: CASPGQGAGNTIYF. In DNA form, the CDR3 reads TGTGCCAGCCCGGGACAGGGGGCTGGAAACACCATATATTTT.

The CDR3 bases are TGTGCAAGTCGCTCAGGAGGAGGGCGGGAGGGAGATACGCAGTATTTT. It specifies CASRSGGGREGDTQYF. The rearrangement joins TRBV12-2 to TRBJ2-3; the DNA was not compared with TRBD2, the D call given in the table. TRBV12-2 has pseudogene status. There are 16 residues in the CDR3.